This TCR beta chain came from a study of blood T cell repertoires in COVID-19 (dated by TCRdb to 2020 to 2022). For the study in its entirety: Samples from collaborators originated in the United States, Italy and Spain and spanned both the acute and convalescent phases of COVID-19. The prospective study material was composed of cDNA or gDNA derived from T cells, B-cell-depleted T cells, or PBMCs. Deeply sampled blood TCRbeta repertoires from subjects exposed to, actively infected with, or recovered from COVID-19 were included in the dataset. The repertoires were made available in a free public database intended to serve as a resource for research on the immune response to SARS-CoV-2. The samples were drawn from the first 160 participants of the ongoing ImmuneRACE study and from 1,254 subjects provided by 6 global collaborators. Nearly every sample came with metadata listing a de-identified subject ID, COVID-19 status, age in years and sex. Where available, HLA class I and class II types were obtained from metadata supplied by the sample provider rather than from assay-based typing. Results the study describes overall, beyond this receptor: How much clinical and demographic metadata was included differed by source and by participant, and the metadata was provided uncurated.

As for this clone: Its antigen remains unidentified. There are no base qualities to consult, and no much larger clone falls within one base.

TCRbeta CDR3 regions were amplified from genomic DNA by means of the immunoSEQ Assay, a bias-controlled multiplex PCR. Turning to the authors' computational methods: Nucleated cell counts per sample were estimated from amplification of reference gene primers within the assay. To quantify the absolute abundance of each unique TCRbeta CDR3 rearrangement, sequence reads were collapsed and filtered. Productive Simpson clonality was computed per sample as the square root of Simpson's diversity index over productive rearrangements. Not all clones reach the TCRdb copy of this immuneACCESS table, which keeps in-frame sequences only. Checked studies attribute under half of the gap to unresolved V genes and leave the rest unexplained. The V and J calls and clone size were taken over from that table, and D and trimming were inferred from the DNA. The table for this sample lists about 180,000 clones; over 75% of them were counted only once. Together, the top ten hold 9.8% of the sample.

Via the germline V gene, CDR1 is SGHAT and CDR2 FQNNGV. Including cysteine and phenylalanine, the CDR3 has 15 amino acids. The kept DNA is CDR3 alone, 45 bases in frame from the first base. Deletion took 4 bases off V and 8 bases off J, with a span of 20 bases between the germline ends. The collaborating institutions used their own protocols to collect whole blood in K2EDTA tubes. For TCRbeta analysis, collaborators shipped samples in one of three forms: frozen whole blood, isolated PBMCs, or DNA extracted from either of those sample types. Sequences were obtained from peripheral blood. This TCR derives from an elderly woman with acute or convalescent COVID-19. The V and J segments used are TRBV11-2 and TRBJ1-2; no D gene is confidently identified. The CDR3 region: CASSSQYGGGSGYTF. At the DNA level, the sequence is TGTGCCAGCAGCTCCCAATACGGAGGCGGTTCAGGCTACACCTTC.